This T cell receptor beta chain was retrieved from a study of T cell responses to AZD1222 COVID-19 vaccine. This CDR3 spans 16 amino acids. TCRdb's copy holds only in-frame clones and misses some; the assay was immunoSEQ multiplex PCR. The data contain around 140,000 clones, just under 95% of them singletons. The V call is TRBV1, the J call TRBJ1-6. TRBV1 is a pseudogene. This sequence originates from an adult who had recovered from COVID-19. The sample here was peripheral blood, taken after recovery from COVID-19. For the CDR3, the DNA is TGCACCAGCAGCCGCCCGATGGAGCAGTTATATTCACCCCTCCACTTT. Protein sequence: CTSSRPMEQLYSPLHF.